The 8 T cell receptor beta chains presented below share a single source sample, sequenced in a study of control samples from healthy donors and cancer patients. The table came from immunoSEQ multiplex PCR; TCRdb's copy has only in-frame clones and leaves some out. Counted here are approximately 69,000 clones, roughly 89% occurring once; the ten biggest clones make up approximately 5.5%. Sequences were obtained from PBMCs. The source is a man in his sixties with colorectal cancer.

The chain recombines TRBV7-2 with TRBJ2-7; TRBD1 might be the D (6 bases). The CDR3 contains 15 residues. Between the trimmed V and J ends, which lost 2 bases and 0 bases, there was a span of 11 bases. The germline V gene encodes CDR1 SGHTA and CDR2 FQGNSA. The CDR3 protein is CASSLTPGASYEQYF. The CDR3 DNA is TGTGCCAGCAGCTTAACCCCAGGGGCCTCCTACGAGCAGTACTTC.

The chain couples TRBV18 to TRBJ2-7; 7 bases line up with TRBD1. The CDR3 totals 15 residues. J gave up 7 bases and V 2 bases, and 11 bases lay outside the gene matches. In germline, CDR1 is KGHSH, CDR2 LQKENI. CDR3 amino acids: CASSPVGAGGGEQYF. The CDR3 DNA is TGTGCCAGCTCACCAGTCGGCGCAGGGGGTGGGGAGCAGTACTTC. The complete variable domain, with remaining parts taken from reference TRBV18 and TRBJ2-7, reads NAGVMQNPRHLVRRRGQEARLRCSPMKGHSHVYWYRQLPEEGLKFMVYLQKENIIDESGMPKERFSAEFPKEGPSILRIQQVVRGDSAAYFCASSPVGAGGGEQYFGPGTRLTVT.

This clone appeared a single time. The chain couples TRBV9 to TRBJ2-3, with 10 bases identical to TRBD1. V was pared by 1 base and J by 6 bases, with 2 bases of the junction left unmatched. CDR3 size: 14 residues. CDR1 is SGDLS, CDR2 YYNGEE, per germline. In DNA form, the CDR3 reads TGTGCCAGCAGCGTACCGGGACAGGGGGATACGCAGTATTTT. Translated: CASSVPGQGDTQYF.

The rearrangement joins TRBV9 to TRBJ1-2, with D unclear. Trimming cost V 3 bases and J 8 bases, with 14 bases left between them. Looked up from germline, CDR1 is SGDLS and CDR2 is YYNGEE. The length of the CDR3 is 13 residues. Written as DNA, the CDR3 is TGTGCCAGCAGCGCCCACACCTCGGGGGGCTACACCTTC. Amino acids: CASSAHTSGGYTF.

The rearrangement uses TRBV6-2 or TRBV6-3 and TRBJ2-1; D call uncertain. The CDR3 sequence is 11 residues long. Germline CDR1 and CDR2: MNHEY and SVGEGT. V was pared by 5 bases and J by 9 bases, with 8 bases between. The chain's CDR3 is CASSNVVEQFF. CDR3 DNA sequence: TGTGCCAGCAGTAATGTCGTTGAGCAGTTCTTC.

The chain's CDR3 is CASSPRRRGEEQYF. CDR3 DNA: TGTGCCAGCAGTCCGAGACGGAGGGGGGAAGAGCAGTACTTC. This chain joins TRBV27 and TRBJ2-7; D possibly uses TRBD1 or TRBD2 (6 bases each). Trimming stripped 5 bases from V and 7 bases from J, with 18 bases between. The CDR3 is made up of 14 amino acids. CDR1 MNHEY and CDR2 SMNVEV come from the germline V gene (reference sequence).

The chain joins TRBV11-2 to TRBJ2-5; 8 bases map to TRBD2. The CDR3 loop spans 17 amino acids. V lost 4 bases, J lost 4 bases, and 14 bases stayed unmatched. CDR1 is SGHAT, CDR2 FQNNGV, per germline. The CDR3 region is CASSSTTGTRIAETQYF. The CDR3 DNA is TGTGCCAGCAGCTCAACCACCGGGACTAGGATTGCAGAGACCCAGTACTTC.

The V and J genes are TRBV5-1 and TRBJ2-7; TRBD1 is a possible D gene (6 bases). The CDR3 length is 13 residues. Germline CDR1 and CDR2: SGHRS and YFSETQ. Trimming removed 4 bases from V and 3 bases from J, with 11 bases in between. Here the CDR3 reads CASSGDRSYEQYF. The CDR3 DNA is TGCGCCAGCAGCGGAGACAGGAGCTACGAGCAGTACTTC.